Below, 10 T cell receptor beta chains from the same sample are listed, as sequenced in a study of OX40 agonist ivuxolimab in advanced cancers. Here immunoSEQ multiplex PCR was the method, and the copy in TCRdb shows in-frame clones only, minus some. The profile covers tens of thousands of clones, with roughly 90% appearing a single time and around 0.4% taken by the ten largest. Sequences were derived from CD4+ or CD8+ T cells sorted from blood, sampled in a trial of the OX40 agonist ivuxolimab. These receptors were obtained from an adult with an advanced solid tumor such as melanoma, head and neck, liver or kidney cancer.

This clone appeared a few times. This chain joins TRBV7-2 and TRBJ2-1; D is unclear. This CDR3 spans 13 amino acids. V gave up 1 base and J gave up 9 bases, with 10 bases separating them. Germline-derived CDR1 and CDR2 are SGHTA and FQGNSA. CDR3 loop: CASSLGGYGEQFF. The CDR3 bases are TGTGCCAGCAGCTTAGGGGGTTACGGTGAGCAGTTCTTC.

V and J are TRBV4-2 and TRBJ2-2, with 10 positions matching TRBD1. After removal of 4 bases from V and 1 base from J, the junction contained 9 bases not matched to a gene. This CDR3 is built from 18 residues. Germline values: CDR1 LGHNA, CDR2 YNFKEQ. The CDR3 region is CASSRSTGGLENTGELFF. CDR3 nucleotide sequence: TGTGCCAGCAGCCGGTCGACAGGGGGCCTGGAGAACACCGGGGAGCTGTTTTTT.

The chain joins TRBV27 to TRBJ2-6, with D hard to call. The V end was cut by 6 bases, the J end by 3 bases, with 6 bases between. The CDR3 contains 13 residues. CDR1 and CDR2 (germline): MNHEY, SMNVEV (reference sequence). CDR3 protein: CASRVFGANVLTF. The CDR3 bases are TGTGCCAGCAGGGTTTTTGGGGCCAACGTCCTGACTTTC.

This chain links TRBV5-1 with TRBJ1-1; D unresolved. The length of the CDR3 is 15 residues. V was shortened by 0 bases and J by 5 bases, with 14 bases between the two germline ends. Looked up from germline, CDR1 is SGHRS and CDR2 is YFSETQ. This CDR3 is CASSLVYRRATEAFF. The CDR3 nucleotides are TGCGCCAGCAGCTTGGTCTACCGTCGGGCGACTGAAGCTTTCTTT.

The V and J genes are TRBV5-6 and TRBJ2-7; the match to TRBD1 covers 9 bases. CDR3 length: 15 residues. In germline, CDR1 is SGHDT, CDR2 YYEEEE. Germline trimming cut 0 bases from V and 4 bases from J; bases unmatched to any gene: 5. The CDR3 DNA reads TGTGCCAGCAGCTTGGCGGGACAGGGAAAATACGAGCAGTACTTC. It is translated as CASSLAGQGKYEQYF.

The chain uses TRBV19 and TRBJ2-7, with 9 bases matching TRBD2. CDR3 size: 14 residues. From germline, CDR1 is LNHDA and CDR2 SQIVND (reference sequence). The V segment lost 5 bases and the J segment 2 bases; nucleotides outside the gene matches: 4. CDR3 DNA sequence: TGTGCCAGTAGTTATAGCGGGAGAACCTACGAGCAGTACTTC. It yields the protein CASSYSGRTYEQYF.

This clone has a single count. V usage is TRBV7-2 and J usage is TRBJ2-7, with 7 nucleotides matching TRBD1. The CDR3 is made up of 14 amino acids. Germline-derived CDR1 and CDR2 are SGHTA and FQGNSA. The trim removed 5 bases at V and 0 bases at J, leaving 4 bases unmatched. CDR3 loop: CASSVGQVSYEQYF. The CDR3 nucleotides are TGTGCCAGCAGCGTCGGACAGGTCTCCTACGAGCAGTACTTC.

This clone is deemed medium-sized. The chain is built from TRBV19 and TRBJ2-7; D remains unclear. Germline V gene lookup returns CDR1 LNHDA and CDR2 SQIVND (reference sequence). The V and J ends lost 3 bases and 3 bases respectively, with 9 bases between them. The CDR3 covers 13 residues. The CDR3 protein is CASSINRGYEQYF. The CDR3, as DNA: TGTGCCAGTAGTATCAACAGAGGCTACGAGCAGTACTTC.

In the case of this clone: This CDR3 is also generated by other DNA sequences in the sample. The chain couples TRBV7-2 to TRBJ1-1; D may be TRBD1 (5 bases). Germline CDR1 is SGHTA and CDR2 is FQGNSA. Between the trimmed V and J ends, which lost 3 bases and 1 base, there was a span of 6 bases. The CDR3 has 13 residues. The CDR3 reads CASSLQGNTEAFF. The CDR3, as DNA: TGTGCCAGCAGCTTGCAGGGGAACACTGAAGCTTTCTTT.

Only one count was recorded for this clone. The V gene is TRBV18, the J gene TRBJ1-1; 9 bases map to TRBD1. V gave up 6 bases and J gave up 1 base; unmatched junction bases: 21. CDR1 is KGHSH and CDR2 is LQKENI in the germline V gene. CDR3 length: 20 residues. CDR3 nucleotide sequence: TGTGCCAGCTCCCAACAAGTTTCCGGGACAGGGTCTTCTCCGAACACTGAAGCTTTCTTT. Translation: CASSQQVSGTGSSPNTEAFF. Drawing the rest from reference TRBV18 and TRBJ1-1, the complete variable domain is NAGVMQNPRHLVRRRGQEARLRCSPMKGHSHVYWYRQLPEEGLKFMVYLQKENIIDESGMPKERFSAEFPKEGPSILRIQQVVRGDSAAYFCASSQQVSGTGSSPNTEAFFGQGTRLTVV.